Presented here are 4 T cell receptor beta chains from one specimen sequenced in a study of regulatory T cells in long-lasting Graves disease. Library construction for TCR beta used iRepertoire HTBI primers and Arm-PCR of CDR3 regions. One entry per CDR3 protein, called by TCRdb with MiXCR from the multiplex PCR reads. The table shows under 450,000 distinct CDR3 sequences, with roughly 10% occurring only once. Regarding time point: newly diagnosed GD, antithyroid drugs for less than 3 months. PBMC RNA served as the TCR library source. This sample was also put to use in a study of T cells in Graves' hyperthyroidism and ophthalmopathy.

The specimen comprised peripheral blood mononuclear cells (PBMCs), sampled at new diagnosis, from a patient treated with antithyroid drugs. Every receptor here comes from a woman younger than 35 with Graves disease.

The V gene is TRBV20-1, the J gene TRBJ1-5, with unresolved D. Germline CDR1 is DFQATT and CDR2 is SNEGSKA (reference sequence). This CDR3 has 15 residues. Trimming took off 1 base at V and 4 bases at J, with 14 bases between the two ends. Here the CDR3 reads CSARGGGERNQPQHF. The CDR3, as DNA: TGCAGTGCTAGAGGGGGTGGGGAGCGTAATCAGCCCCAGCATTTT.

This clonotype was counted ten times or more. This sequence joins TRBV12-3 or TRBV12-4 and TRBJ1-2; 7 bases line up with TRBD1. V gave up 1 base and J gave up 5 bases; unmatched junction bases: 10. CDR3 length equals 16 residues. The CDR3 DNA sequence: TGTGCCAGCAGTTTAGGATGGGACAGCCGGAAGTATGGCTACACCTTC. Its translation: CASSLGWDSRKYGYTF.

In its sample, this clonotype was seen a few times. The J gene is TRBJ2-2, the V gene TRBV29-1; TRBD1 matches 10 bases. Germline CDR1 reads SQVTM; CDR2 reads ANQGSEA. Trimming cost V 4 bases and J 3 bases; bases outside gene matches: 5. The length of the CDR3 is 15 residues. CDR3 sequence: CSVGETGGYTGELFF. DNA of the CDR3: TGCAGCGTTGGAGAGACAGGGGGCTACACCGGGGAGCTGTTTTTT.

This clonotype was counted at least ten times. The chain couples TRBV7-2 to TRBJ1-2; TRBD1 might be the D (5 bases). V lost 5 bases and J lost 4, with 14 bases in between. CDR1 and CDR2 from the germline V gene are SGHTA and FQGNSA. There are 14 residues in the CDR3. The CDR3 reads CASSPTSGTYGYTF. The CDR3 DNA follows: TGTGCCAGCAGCCCAACATCAGGGACCTATGGCTACACCTTC.